This TCR beta chain was sequenced for a study of spatial heterogeneity in lung cancer. Study-level background: As counted in raw reads, each unique TCR and UMI combination appeared more than ten times on average.

Every individual TCR cDNA molecule carried its own unique molecular identifier, which allowed correction of PCR and sequencing errors. TCRdb re-derived calls from the 5' RACE reads in MiXCR, one entry per CDR3 protein. This table holds over 5,500 distinct CDR3 sequences, approximately 6% found once. Time point specified: sample taken at primary tumor resection. Whole RNA obtained from tumor, nontumor lung or frozen PBMC underwent sequencing without sorting. The donors, 70 or so patients with untreated early-stage non-small cell lung cancer, provided the samples. This clonotype has just a few counts. This beta chain slipped into a library made for alpha chains as a stray read, so its size is not meaningful. CDR1 is MNHEY, CDR2 SVGAGI, per germline. After removal of 8 bases from V and 0 bases from J, the junction contained 5 bases not matched to a gene. This CDR3 is built from 15 residues.

The sample consisted of normal lung tissue next to the tumor, taken at surgery. The chain has TRBV6-5 and TRBJ2-3; 10 bases agree with TRBD2. This receptor was taken from a female donor with early-stage non-small cell lung cancer. CDR3 amino acids: CASGLAASSTDTQYF. For the CDR3, the DNA is TGTGCCAGCGGACTAGCGGCCTCTAGCACAGATACGCAGTATTTT.